This T cell receptor beta chain came from a study of shared clonotypes between healthy human individuals. Study-level results: Despite large depth, rarefaction showed incomplete sorted-subset sequencing.

Deep was the level used in running the assay. Original processing notes: In the immunoSEQ data, sequences were junction-only and lacked quality scores, so filtering differed. The table came from immunoSEQ multiplex PCR; TCRdb's copy has only in-frame clones and leaves some out. V and J calls and clone size are as listed in that table; D and trimming were resolved from the DNA. The table shows 2 million to 3 million clones, with roughly 93% occurring only once. Trimming shortened V by 6 bases and J by 1 base, and 12 bases separated the two germline ends. From germline, CDR1 is MDHEN and CDR2 SYDVKM. The CDR3 has 14 residues. On this clone: Its antigen is not known. Other DNA sequences within the sample encode an identical CDR3.

Subsets obtained from CD4+ cells comprised CD45RA+ naive and CD45RA-negative memory cells. The receptor comes from a man aged 18 to 35 in good health. Some clones in this sample may be carry-over from other donors' samples. This chain joins TRBV28 and TRBJ2-5; possibly TRBD1 or TRBD2 for D (5 bases each). The sequencing input was naive CD4+ T cells from PBMCs. Subset defined: CD45RA+ positively selected. CDR3 protein: CASSLAGTQETQYF. CDR3 DNA: TGTGCCAGCAGCCTTGCCGGGACCCAAGAGACCCAGTACTTC.